The sample holds a few counts of the clone carrying this T cell receptor (beta chain). Data came from immunoSEQ multiplex PCR; TCRdb stores just in-frame clones and leaves some out. The sample holds tens of thousands of clones; approximately 96% are singletons and the top ten take just over 0.3%. These data originate in a study of technical replicates of blood from a handful of donors. Germline lookup yields CDR1 GTSNPN and CDR2 SVGIG (reference sequence). V was shortened by 1 base and J by 9 bases, with 10 bases between the two germline ends. The CDR3 contains 12 residues. The sequenced sample was T cells isolated from PBMCs. This chain uses TRBV30 with TRBJ1-5; D gene ambiguous. This receptor was identified in a human donor in good health. The CDR3 here is CAWSDQTGPQHF. CDR3 DNA: TGTGCCTGGAGTGATCAGACGGGGCCCCAGCATTTT.